The clone carrying this T cell receptor beta chain was picked up many times. As yet, its antigen is unknown. This specimen comes from a study of T cells after yellow fever vaccination. Turning to the study itself: The fractions with low cell numbers were processed using SMART-Seq v4 Ultra Low Input. Broader study findings: A secondary response was less intense yet reached its peak sooner, at day 5 versus 15. Detected again after the booster were most primary-vaccination clones, at 96% CD4 and more than 70% CD8.

V trimming: 2 bases; J trimming: 3 bases; junction bases outside the gene matches: 6. The CDR3 covers 15 residues. Germline-derived CDR1 and CDR2 are SGHRS and YFSETQ. From the 5' RACE reads, TCRdb called clonotypes with MiXCR, one entry per CDR3 protein. The sample lists some 350,000 distinct CDR3 sequences, more than 5.5% seen once, with approximately 15% in the top ten. Sequencing was performed on PBMCs, taken 5 days after the yellow fever booster vaccination. This receptor was taken from a young man who received the YFV17D yellow fever vaccine. The gene calls are TRBV5-1 and TRBJ2-7; 9 nucleotides match TRBD2. The CDR3: CASSFQRGDNYEQYF. CDR3 in DNA: TGCGCCAGCAGCTTTCAGCGGGGGGACAACTACGAGCAGTACTTC.